Described below is a single T cell receptor beta chain sequence and its context. Authors' data handling: How many nucleated cells were present was estimated from reference gene primer amplification. The data were produced by immunoSEQ multiplex PCR, yet TCRdb's version contains in-frame clones alone and is incomplete. D and trimming were read from the DNA, whereas the V and J calls and clone size are those reported in that table. The sample contains more than 30,000 clones, around 87% of which appear only once. These data originate in a study of blood T cell repertoires in COVID-19. At the level of the study: Sources were T cells, B-cell-depleted T cells, or PBMCs; the material itself was cDNA or gDNA.

The V gene end was trimmed by 3 bases and the J gene end by 6 bases; junction bases not matched to a gene: 1. CDR1 and CDR2 (germline): SGHAT, FQNNGV. The CDR3 is 13 residues long. This TCR was sampled from a man aged 50 to 60 with active or convalescent COVID-19. The chain has TRBV11-2 and TRBJ2-2; TRBD2 matches 7 bases. Sequencing was performed on peripheral blood. Here the CDR3 reads CASSFGGAGELFF. The DNA of the CDR3 is TGTGCCAGCAGCTTTGGGGGGGCCGGGGAGCTGTTTTTT.